Listed below are T cell receptor beta chains from one sample, sequenced in a study of OX40 agonist ivuxolimab in advanced cancers. Produced via immunoSEQ multiplex PCR; TCRdb's table is partial and in-frame only. The sample gives about 83,000 clones, about 90% of which show up once; about 8.6% is in the top ten. This specimen was CD4+ or CD8+ T cells sorted from blood, taken in a trial of the OX40 agonist ivuxolimab. The receptors shown here come from an adult with an advanced solid tumor such as melanoma, head and neck, liver or kidney cancer. Both conserved end residues are part of each CDR3. D genes are given only for firm matches. The size field is filled for only some rows; it gives once, few, many or a size class.

j_gene: TRBJ2-2
v_gene: TRBV2
abundance: NA
d_gene: NA
CDR3nt: TGTGCCAGACAGACAGGTGTTCCCGGGGAGCTGTTTTTT
CDR3aa: CARQTGVPGELFF

j_gene: TRBJ2-7
v_gene: TRBV7-9
abundance: NA
d_gene: TRBD1
CDR3nt: TGTGCCAGCAGCTTACGCGGACAGGGGGCGGACTACGAGCAGTACTTC
CDR3aa: CASSLRGQGADYEQYF

j_gene: TRBJ2-2
v_gene: TRBV13
abundance: NA
d_gene: NA
CDR3nt: TGTGCCAGCAGCTTTCCCTCGGAGCACACCGGGGAGCTGTTTTTT
CDR3aa: CASSFPSEHTGELFF

j_gene: TRBJ2-7
v_gene: TRBV27
abundance: once
d_gene: NA
CDR3nt: TGTGCCAGCAGTTTAGGGACACGGCCGAACGAGCAGTACTTC
CDR3aa: CASSLGTRPNEQYF

j_gene: TRBJ2-1
v_gene: TRBV11-3
abundance: NA
d_gene: NA
CDR3nt: TGTGCCAGCAGCTTAGGGACCTACAATGAGCAGTTCTTC
CDR3aa: CASSLGTYNEQFF

j_gene: TRBJ2-3
v_gene: TRBV7-3
abundance: NA
d_gene: NA
CDR3nt: TGTGCCAGCAGCTTGGCCGTTTCTCGCACAGATACGCAGTATTTT
CDR3aa: CASSLAVSRTDTQYF

j_gene: TRBJ1-5
v_gene: TRBV27
abundance: NA
d_gene: TRBD1
CDR3nt: TGTGCCAGCAGTCTTACAGGGGGCTATAGCAATCAGCCCCAGCATTTT
CDR3aa: CASSLTGGYSNQPQHF

j_gene: TRBJ2-2
v_gene: TRBV13
abundance: NA
d_gene: NA
CDR3nt: TGTGCCAGCAGCTTAGGGGGCCCCCGGGAGCTGTTTTTT
CDR3aa: CASSLGGPRELFF

j_gene: TRBJ2-7
v_gene: TRBV7-2
abundance: NA
d_gene: TRBD2
CDR3nt: TGTGCCAGCAGCTTAGTACTAGCGGGGGAATACTACGAGCAGTACTTC
CDR3aa: CASSLVLAGEYYEQYF

j_gene: TRBJ2-3
v_gene: TRBV11-2
abundance: NA
d_gene: TRBD2
CDR3nt: TGTGCCAGCAGCTTAGGACTAGCGGGGGCACTCACAGATACGCAGTATTTT
CDR3aa: CASSLGLAGALTDTQYF

j_gene: TRBJ2-6
v_gene: TRBV4-1
abundance: NA
d_gene: TRBD2
CDR3nt: TGCGCCAGCAGCCCCCGGGAGGAGTCTGGGGCCAACGTCCTGACTTTC
CDR3aa: CASSPREESGANVLTF

j_gene: TRBJ1-5
v_gene: TRBV6-4
abundance: NA
d_gene: TRBD1
CDR3nt: TGTGCCAGCATATTAGGATCACAGGGGGGGAGCAATCAGCCCCAGCATTTT
CDR3aa: CASILGSQGGSNQPQHF

j_gene: TRBJ1-4
v_gene: TRBV11-2
abundance: NA
d_gene: NA
CDR3nt: TGTGCCAGCAGCTCAGCCCTTTCCCCGACCGGGCCATGGCTGTTTTTT
CDR3aa: CASSSALSPTGPWLFF

j_gene: TRBJ2-7
v_gene: TRBV5-6
abundance: NA
d_gene: NA
CDR3nt: TGTGCCAGCAGCTTGGGTTGGGCCGAGCAGTACTTC
CDR3aa: CASSLGWAEQYF

j_gene: TRBJ2-1
v_gene: TRBV7-8
abundance: once
d_gene: TRBD2
CDR3nt: TGTGCCAGCAGCTGGGGACTAGCGGGGGGGTCTCTGAACAATGAGCAGTTCTTC
CDR3aa: CASSWGLAGGSLNNEQFF

j_gene: TRBJ1-1
v_gene: TRBV10-2
abundance: once
d_gene: NA
CDR3nt: TGCGCCAGCACCGACGGTACTGAAGCTTTCTTT
CDR3aa: CASTDGTEAFF

j_gene: TRBJ1-2
v_gene: TRBV5-6
abundance: NA
d_gene: TRBD1
CDR3nt: TGTGCCAGCAGCTTTGGAGGGGGCGACTATGGCTACACCTTC
CDR3aa: CASSFGGGDYGYTF

j_gene: TRBJ1-1
v_gene: TRBV15
abundance: NA
d_gene: NA
CDR3nt: TGTGCCACCAGCAGAGATTTGGACCCAGTAGGAGCTTTCTTT
CDR3aa: CATSRDLDPVGAFF

j_gene: TRBJ1-3
v_gene: TRBV9
abundance: NA
d_gene: NA
CDR3nt: TGTGCCAGCAGCGACCCGAGGGGAAACACCATATATTTT
CDR3aa: CASSDPRGNTIYF

j_gene: TRBJ1-1
v_gene: TRBV5-1
abundance: NA
d_gene: NA
CDR3nt: TGCGCCAGCAGCTTGGTAGCGACGAACACTGAAGCTTTCTTT
CDR3aa: CASSLVATNTEAFF

j_gene: TRBJ2-7
v_gene: TRBV19
abundance: once
d_gene: NA
CDR3nt: TGTGCCAGTACCCCCGGGCCCTATACCTACGAGCAGTACTTC
CDR3aa: CASTPGPYTYEQYF

j_gene: TRBJ2-1
v_gene: TRBV6-5
abundance: NA
d_gene: TRBD1
CDR3nt: TGTGCCAGCAGTTACTCGACAGGGAGTGGGGAGCAGTTCTTC
CDR3aa: CASSYSTGSGEQFF

j_gene: TRBJ1-2
v_gene: TRBV7-2
abundance: NA
d_gene: TRBD1
CDR3nt: TGTGCCAGCAGCAAGCCGGGACAGAACTATGGCTACACCTTC
CDR3aa: CASSKPGQNYGYTF

j_gene: TRBJ2-3
v_gene: TRBV6-5
abundance: NA
d_gene: NA
CDR3nt: TGTGCCAGCAGCCCCGGACCCAATACGCAGTATTTT
CDR3aa: CASSPGPNTQYF

j_gene: TRBJ2-1
v_gene: TRBV4-3
abundance: NA
d_gene: NA
CDR3nt: TGCGCCAGCAGCCAAGATGGTTTGCAGGGTAATGAGCAGTTCTTC
CDR3aa: CASSQDGLQGNEQFF

j_gene: TRBJ1-2
v_gene: TRBV27
abundance: once
d_gene: TRBD1
CDR3nt: TGTGCCAGCAGTTCTAGGGCCCCGACAGGGAACTATGGCTACACCTTC
CDR3aa: CASSSRAPTGNYGYTF

j_gene: TRBJ1-3
v_gene: TRBV27
abundance: NA
d_gene: NA
CDR3nt: TGTGCCAGCAGTTTTTCAGGAGGCTCTGGAAACACCATATATTTT
CDR3aa: CASSFSGGSGNTIYF

j_gene: TRBJ1-4
v_gene: TRBV5-1
abundance: NA
d_gene: NA
CDR3nt: TGCGCCAGCAGCTCCGGACCATCGGGGGAAAAACTGTTTTTT
CDR3aa: CASSSGPSGEKLFF

j_gene: TRBJ2-2
v_gene: TRBV7-9
abundance: NA
d_gene: TRBD1
CDR3nt: TGTGCCAGCAGCTTAGGGACAGGCCGGCAAGGGGAGCTGTTTTTT
CDR3aa: CASSLGTGRQGELFF

j_gene: TRBJ1-1
v_gene: TRBV6-1
abundance: NA
d_gene: NA
CDR3nt: TGTGCCAGCAGTGATTGGGGGGGGAACACTGAAGCTTTCTTT
CDR3aa: CASSDWGGNTEAFF

j_gene: TRBJ2-3
v_gene: TRBV6-6
abundance: NA
d_gene: TRBD1
CDR3nt: TGTGCCAGCAGTCAGGGGACAGGTCCAGATACGCAGTATTTT
CDR3aa: CASSQGTGPDTQYF

j_gene: TRBJ2-1
v_gene: TRBV5-6
abundance: NA
d_gene: TRBD2
CDR3nt: TGTGCCAGCAGCCCCCTTAGCGGGGGGGAAACCTACAATGAGCAGTTCTTC
CDR3aa: CASSPLSGGETYNEQFF

j_gene: TRBJ2-1
v_gene: TRBV2
abundance: few
d_gene: NA
CDR3nt: TGTGCCAGCAGTGACACTAGTAATGGTAATGAGCAGTTCTTC
CDR3aa: CASSDTSNGNEQFF

j_gene: TRBJ1-1
v_gene: TRBV13
abundance: NA
d_gene: NA
CDR3nt: TGTGCCAGCAGCTTGAAGAACACTGAAGCTTTCTTT
CDR3aa: CASSLKNTEAFF

j_gene: TRBJ1-5
v_gene: TRBV9
abundance: NA
d_gene: NA
CDR3nt: TGTGCCAGCAGCGTAGGGGGGAATAGCAATCAGCCCCAGCATTTT
CDR3aa: CASSVGGNSNQPQHF

j_gene: TRBJ2-5
v_gene: TRBV4-2
abundance: NA
d_gene: TRBD2
CDR3nt: TGTGCCAGCAGCCAAGAATTGGGCCCCGGGACTATACAAGAGACCCAGTACTTC
CDR3aa: CASSQELGPGTIQETQYF

j_gene: TRBJ1-2
v_gene: TRBV7-9
abundance: few
d_gene: NA
CDR3nt: TGTGCCAGCAGCACCCATTCCTATGGCTACACCTTC
CDR3aa: CASSTHSYGYTF

j_gene: TRBJ2-2
v_gene: TRBV11-2
abundance: NA
d_gene: NA
CDR3nt: TGTGCCAGCAGCCCCCTGGTGGGGGCAGGGGAGCTGTTTTTT
CDR3aa: CASSPLVGAGELFF

j_gene: TRBJ2-7
v_gene: TRBV11-2
abundance: NA
d_gene: TRBD1
CDR3nt: TGTGCCAGCAGCTCCCCCCGTCGGGACAGGGGGCGATACGAGCAGTACTTC
CDR3aa: CASSSPRRDRGRYEQYF

j_gene: TRBJ2-7
v_gene: TRBV27
abundance: NA
d_gene: NA
CDR3nt: TGTGCCAGCAGCCTCCCTCCCGAGCAGTACTTC
CDR3aa: CASSLPPEQYF

j_gene: TRBJ2-3
v_gene: TRBV19
abundance: NA
d_gene: TRBD1
CDR3nt: TGTGCCAGTATCGCCGGACAGGGGGCGTTGAGCACAGATACGCAGTATTTT
CDR3aa: CASIAGQGALSTDTQYF

j_gene: TRBJ2-7
v_gene: TRBV6-5
abundance: NA
d_gene: NA
CDR3nt: TGTGCCAGCAGTTACTCGGGCAGACCCTACGAGCAGTACTTC
CDR3aa: CASSYSGRPYEQYF

j_gene: TRBJ1-5
v_gene: TRBV27
abundance: NA
d_gene: NA
CDR3nt: TGTGCCAGCAGCCGAGGGGGGAATCAGCCCCAGCATTTT
CDR3aa: CASSRGGNQPQHF

j_gene: TRBJ1-3
v_gene: TRBV27
abundance: NA
d_gene: NA
CDR3nt: TGTGCCAGCAGTTTAAACGGTCGCTCTGGAAACACCATATATTTT
CDR3aa: CASSLNGRSGNTIYF

j_gene: TRBJ1-1
v_gene: TRBV4-1
abundance: NA
d_gene: TRBD1
CDR3nt: TGCGCCAGCAGCTCGGACAGGGGAACTGAAGCTTTCTTT
CDR3aa: CASSSDRGTEAFF

j_gene: TRBJ1-1
v_gene: TRBV11-2
abundance: NA
d_gene: NA
CDR3nt: TGTGCCAGCAGCGACGCTCGTGGAATTCCGAACACTGAAGCTTTCTTT
CDR3aa: CASSDARGIPNTEAFF